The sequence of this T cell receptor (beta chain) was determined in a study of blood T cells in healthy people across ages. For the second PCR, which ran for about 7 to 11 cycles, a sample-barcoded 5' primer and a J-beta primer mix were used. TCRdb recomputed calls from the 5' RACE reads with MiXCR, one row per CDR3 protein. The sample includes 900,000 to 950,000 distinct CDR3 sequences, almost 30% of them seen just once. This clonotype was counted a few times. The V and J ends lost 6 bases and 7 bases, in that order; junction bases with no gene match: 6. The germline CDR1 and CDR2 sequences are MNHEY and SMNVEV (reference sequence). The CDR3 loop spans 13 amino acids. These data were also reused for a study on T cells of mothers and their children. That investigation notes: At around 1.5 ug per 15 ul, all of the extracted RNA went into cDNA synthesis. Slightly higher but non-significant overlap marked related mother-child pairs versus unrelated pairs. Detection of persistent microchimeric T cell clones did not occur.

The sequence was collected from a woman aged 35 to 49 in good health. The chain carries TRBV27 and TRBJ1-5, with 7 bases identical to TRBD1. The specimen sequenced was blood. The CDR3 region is CASRKDRAQPQHF. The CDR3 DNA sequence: TGTGCCAGCAGAAAAGACAGGGCGCAGCCCCAGCATTTT.